Below, 5 T cell receptor beta chains from the same sample are listed, as sequenced in a study of T cell changes during pregnancy in multiple sclerosis. This table comes from immunoSEQ multiplex PCR, and its TCRdb copy is limited to in-frame clones, with some not included. The table shows roughly 57,000 clones, with roughly 90% occurring only once. The sample here was CD4+ T cells from peripheral blood mononuclear cells, taken after pregnancy. Every receptor here comes from a female donor with multiple sclerosis, enrolled in a pregnancy study.

The chain joins TRBV7-3 to TRBJ1-1; D gene uncertain. CDR3 length: 14 residues. Germline V gene data show CDR1 as SGHTA and CDR2 as FQGTGA. Deletions cut 1 base from V and 0 bases from J, with 6 bases between. The CDR3 loop reads CASSLSTMNTEAFF. The DNA for the CDR3 is TGTGCCAGCAGCTTAAGTACTATGAACACTGAAGCTTTCTTT. Looking up the rest from reference TRBV7-3 and TRBJ1-1 gives the full variable domain: GAGVSQTPSNKVTEKGKYVELRCDPISGHTALYWYRQSLGQGPEFLIYFQGTGAADDSGLPNDRFFAVRPEGSVSTLKIQRTERGDSAVYLCASSLSTMNTEAFFGQGTRLTVV.

The chain uses TRBV11-3 and TRBJ2-5, with D possibly TRBD2 on 7 matching bases. Deletions cut 5 bases from V and 1 base from J, with 14 bases between. CDR1 and CDR2 (germline): SGHNT, YENEEA. The CDR3 extends over 15 amino acids. CDR3 nucleotides: TGTGCCAGCAGCGAACTACGGGGGGCCCAAGAGACCCAGTACTTC. This translates into CASSELRGAQETQYF.

This CDR3 is CASSPTGGQPQHF. The CDR3 DNA follows: TGTGCCAGTAGTCCGACAGGGGGGCAGCCCCAGCATTTT. The chain joins TRBV19 to TRBJ1-5; 9 bases agree with TRBD1. The CDR3 runs to 13 residues. Germline V lookup: CDR1 LNHDA, CDR2 SQIVND (reference sequence). V was clipped by 5 bases and J by 7 bases; unmatched bases: 3.

The chain uses TRBV29-1 and TRBJ2-1, with 9 bases fitting TRBD2. Germline V lookup: CDR1 SQVTM, CDR2 ANQGSEA. Germline trimming cut 5 bases from V and 8 bases from J; bases unmatched to any gene: 4. The CDR3 runs to 12 residues. CDR3 sequence (DNA): TGCAGCGTTACGCTAGCGGGGTATGAGCAGTTCTTC. It encodes CSVTLAGYEQFF.

The V and J genes are TRBV4-1 and TRBJ2-2; maybe TRBD1 (6 bases). Germline CDR1 reads MGHRA; CDR2 reads YSYEKL. This CDR3 has 16 residues. V lost 8 bases, J lost 1 base, and 17 bases lay in between. The CDR3 region has the DNA TGCGCCAGCCGACGGACGTCGGACAGGAACACCGGGGAGCTGTTTTTT. Amino acid sequence: CASRRTSDRNTGELFF.